This T cell receptor (beta chain) originates from a study of T cell changes during pregnancy in multiple sclerosis. With 1 base removed from V and 5 bases from J, the gap between germline ends came to 8 bases. The CDR3 is 13 amino acids. CDR1 and CDR2 (germline): KGHSH, LQKENI. Sequenced by immunoSEQ multiplex PCR; TCRdb stores in-frame clones only, minus some. The sample lists over 35,000 clones, around 90% seen once, with 0.75% to 1% in the top ten. Specimen: CD4+ T cells from peripheral blood mononuclear cells, collected after pregnancy. The sequence was collected from a female donor with multiple sclerosis, enrolled in a pregnancy study. This rearrangement joins TRBV18 to TRBJ1-2, with D perhaps matching TRBD1 (6 bases). The CDR3 region has the DNA TGTGCCAGCTCACCACAGGGGGGGTATGGCTACACCTTC. Its translation: CASSPQGGYGYTF.